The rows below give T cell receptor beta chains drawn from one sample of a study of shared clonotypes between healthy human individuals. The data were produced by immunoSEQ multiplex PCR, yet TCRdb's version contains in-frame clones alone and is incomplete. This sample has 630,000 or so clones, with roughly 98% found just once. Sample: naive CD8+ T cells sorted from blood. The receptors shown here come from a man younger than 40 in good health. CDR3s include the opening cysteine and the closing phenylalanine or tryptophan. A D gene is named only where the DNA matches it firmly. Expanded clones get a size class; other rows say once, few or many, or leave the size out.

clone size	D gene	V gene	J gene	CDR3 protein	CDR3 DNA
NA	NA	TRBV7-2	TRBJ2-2	CASSLELNTGELFF	TGTGCCAGCAGCTTGGAACTTAACACCGGGGAGCTGTTTTTT
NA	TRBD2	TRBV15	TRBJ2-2	CATSSGAGGLTGELFF	TGTGCCACCAGCAGCGGAGCGGGAGGTCTGACCGGGGAGCTGTTTTTT
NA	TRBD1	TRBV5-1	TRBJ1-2	CASSRDRGGNLRGYTF	TGCGCCAGCAGCCGGGACAGGGGAGGAAATTTGCGTGGCTACACCTTC
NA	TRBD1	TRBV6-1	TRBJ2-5	CASSEALGRGLLETQYF	TGTGCCAGCAGTGAAGCGCTAGGCAGGGGGCTATTGGAGACCCAGTACTTC
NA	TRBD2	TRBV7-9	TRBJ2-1	CASSLSGIGANEQFF	TGTGCCAGCAGCCTCAGCGGGATCGGAGCCAATGAGCAGTTCTTC
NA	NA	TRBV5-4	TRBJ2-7	CASSRAPLEQYF	TGTGCCAGCAGCCGGGCCCCACTAGAGCAGTACTTC
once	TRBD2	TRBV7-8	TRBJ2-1	CASSPSDSGRVRDEQFF	TGTGCCAGCAGCCCCAGCGATAGCGGGAGGGTTCGTGATGAGCAGTTCTTC
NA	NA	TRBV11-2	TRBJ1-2	CASRDQGIYGYTF	TGTGCCAGCAGGGATCAGGGTATCTATGGCTACACCTTC
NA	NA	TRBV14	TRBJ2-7	CASSHWTIGAEQYF	TGTGCCAGCAGCCATTGGACTATCGGTGCCGAGCAGTACTTC
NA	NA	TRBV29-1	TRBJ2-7	CSAGFRGEGYEQYF	TGCAGCGCTGGCTTCAGGGGAGAGGGGTACGAGCAGTACTTC
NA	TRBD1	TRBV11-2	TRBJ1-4	CASSQGQGIEKLFF	TGTGCCAGCAGCCAGGGACAGGGGATAGAAAAACTGTTTTTT
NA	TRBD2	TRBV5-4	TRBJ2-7	CASSWGGSGEQYF	TGTGCCAGCAGCTGGGGAGGGTCGGGGGAGCAGTACTTC
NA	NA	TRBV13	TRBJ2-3	CASSSGPRVKPGQAATDTQYF	TGTGCCAGCAGCTCTGGACCTAGAGTTAAGCCTGGCCAAGCCGCGACAGATACGCAGTATTTT
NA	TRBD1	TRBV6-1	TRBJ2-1	CASSEDRGWNNEQFF	TGTGCCAGCAGTGAAGACAGGGGGTGGAACAATGAGCAGTTCTTC
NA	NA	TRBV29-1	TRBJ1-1	CSVGDSLSAEAFF	TGCAGCGTCGGGGACTCGCTGAGCGCTGAAGCTTTCTTT
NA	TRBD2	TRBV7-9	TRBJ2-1	CASSSRLAGRREQFF	TGTGCCAGCAGCTCAAGACTAGCGGGGAGAAGGGAGCAGTTCTTC
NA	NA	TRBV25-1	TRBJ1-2	CASSEGIRYGYTF	TGTGCCAGCAGTGAAGGGATCCGCTATGGCTACACCTTC
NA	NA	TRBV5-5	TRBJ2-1	CASSLGYRNGPSVEQFF	TGTGCCAGCAGCTTGGGTTACAGGAATGGGCCTTCCGTTGAGCAGTTCTTC
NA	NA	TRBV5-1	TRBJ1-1	CASSLGVGVNTEAFF	TGCGCCAGCAGCTTGGGTGTGGGGGTGAACACTGAAGCTTTCTTT
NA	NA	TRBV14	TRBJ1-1	CASSQDEGNKPAFF	TGTGCCAGCAGCCAAGATGAGGGCAACAAACCAGCTTTCTTT
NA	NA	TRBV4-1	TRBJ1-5	CASSQDGEAGSNQPQHF	TGCGCCAGCAGCCAAGACGGGGAAGCGGGGAGCAATCAGCCCCAGCATTTT
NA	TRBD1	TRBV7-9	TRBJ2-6	CASSWVRTGARGANVLTF	TGTGCCAGCAGCTGGGTCCGGACAGGGGCGCGCGGGGCCAACGTCCTGACTTTC
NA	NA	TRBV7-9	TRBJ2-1	CASSSGVEQFF	TGTGCCAGCAGCTCGGGGGTTGAGCAGTTCTTC
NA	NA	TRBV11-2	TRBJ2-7	CASSHRLGAYEQYF	TGTGCCAGCAGCCATAGGCTAGGCGCCTACGAGCAGTACTTC
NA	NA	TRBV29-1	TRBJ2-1	CSVEAGAVVGEQFF	TGCAGCGTTGAAGCGGGAGCCGTGGTGGGAGAGCAGTTCTTC
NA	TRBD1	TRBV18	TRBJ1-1	CASSLPGQVNTEAFF	TGTGCCAGCTCACTTCCGGGACAGGTGAACACTGAAGCTTTCTTT
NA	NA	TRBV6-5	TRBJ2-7	CASNGSPHEQYF	TGTGCCAGCAACGGGAGTCCCCACGAGCAGTACTTC
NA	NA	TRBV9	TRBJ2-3	CASSVVPTSTDTQYF	TGTGCCAGCAGCGTAGTGCCGACTAGCACAGATACGCAGTATTTT
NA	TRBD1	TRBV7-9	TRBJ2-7	CASSVGTGSYEQYF	TGTGCCAGCAGCGTCGGGACAGGATCCTACGAGCAGTACTTC
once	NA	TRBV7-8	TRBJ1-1	CASSLDGAIEAFF	TGTGCCAGCAGCTTAGATGGGGCCATTGAAGCTTTCTTT
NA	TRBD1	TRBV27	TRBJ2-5	CASSSRTGEETQYF	TGTGCCAGCAGTTCCCGGACAGGGGAAGAGACCCAGTACTTC
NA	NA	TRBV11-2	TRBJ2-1	CASSLAPGGPRFF	TGTGCCAGCAGCTTAGCCCCCGGGGGACCCCGGTTCTTC
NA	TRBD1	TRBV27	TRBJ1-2	CASSSEQGARPYGYTF	TGTGCCAGCAGTTCAGAACAGGGGGCTCGGCCCTATGGCTACACCTTC